Following are 15 T cell receptor beta chains from one sample sequenced in a study of shared clonotypes between healthy human individuals. Profiled with immunoSEQ multiplex PCR; TCRdb holds only in-frame clones, not every one. The sample has 2 million or so clones; roughly 94% are singletons. The sequenced sample was naive CD4+ T cells sorted from blood. The sample's subset: CD45RA+ positively selected. The receptors here all came from a man between 18 and 35 years old in good health.

The rearrangement uses TRBV28 and TRBJ1-5; 9 nucleotides match TRBD1. CDR3 length: 19 residues. After removal of 6 bases from V and 0 bases from J, the junction contained 15 bases not matched to a gene. CDR1 is MDHEN and CDR2 is SYDVKM in the germline V gene. This CDR3 is CASRAPPGQGLYSNQPQHF. In DNA, the CDR3 is TGTGCCAGCAGAGCTCCCCCGGGACAGGGACTTTATAGCAATCAGCCCCAGCATTTT.

The V and J genes are TRBV5-1 and TRBJ1-4; 10 positions match TRBD1. The CDR3 is 16 residues long. Germline CDR1 reads SGHRS; CDR2 reads YFSETQ. V gave up 0 bases and J gave up 4 bases; unmatched junction bases: 3. CDR3 protein: CASSLGQGAGNEKLFF. CDR3 DNA sequence: TGCGCCAGCAGCTTGGGACAGGGGGCTGGTAATGAAAAACTGTTTTTT. The full variable domain, in which reference TRBV5-1 and TRBJ1-4 provide the parts outside the CDR3, is KAGVTQTPRYLIKTRGQQVTLSCSPISGHRSVSWYQQTPGQGLQFLFEYFSETQRNKGNFPGRFSGRQFSNSRSEMNVSTLELGDSALYLCASSLGQGAGNEKLFFGSGTQLSVL.

V and J are TRBV28 and TRBJ1-5, with D possibly being TRBD1 (5 bases). CDR1 MDHEN and CDR2 SYDVKM come from the germline V gene. CDR3 length: 17 residues. V lost 3 bases, J lost 1 base, and 16 bases lay in between. The CDR3 reads CASSFPAGLYSNQPQHF. CDR3 nucleotides: TGTGCCAGCAGTTTCCCGGCAGGGTTGTACAGCAATCAGCCCCAGCATTTT. Combining the CDR3 with reference TRBV28 and TRBJ1-5 gives the whole variable domain DVKVTQSSRYLVKRTGEKVFLECVQDMDHENMFWYRQDPGLGLRLIYFSYDVKMKEKGDIPEGYSVSREKKERFSLILESASTNQTSMYLCASSFPAGLYSNQPQHFGDGTRLSIL.

This sequence joins TRBV6-1 and TRBJ2-5; 8 bases map to TRBD1. The CDR3 sequence is 13 residues long. CDR1 is MNHNS and CDR2 is SASEGT in the germline V gene. Trimming took 4 bases from V and 2 from J; bases not matched to a gene: 0. The CDR3 protein is CASSGTGQETQYF. CDR3 DNA: TGTGCCAGCAGTGGGACAGGGCAAGAGACCCAGTACTTC.

The chain is built from TRBV5-4 and TRBJ2-7, with a possible D match to TRBD2 (6 bases). CDR3 length: 13 amino acids. Trimming left V 3 bases short and J 4 bases short, with 11 bases between. Germline V gene lookup returns CDR1 SGHNT and CDR2 YYREEE (reference sequence). The CDR3 DNA sequence: TGTGCCAGCAGCTGGGGGGACGGGTACGAGCAGTACTTC. Translated: CASSWGDGYEQYF.

The rearrangement uses TRBV30 and TRBJ1-2; no definite D call. In germline, CDR1 is GTSNPN, CDR2 SVGIG (reference sequence). CDR3 length equals 13 residues. Trimming removed 1 base at V and 12 bases at J, with 18 bases between. The CDR3 bases are TGTGCCTGGAGTGCCGCGGCGGACGGAGGGCACACCTTC. Encoded protein: CAWSAAADGGHTF.

The chain combines TRBV19 with TRBJ1-5; D might be TRBD1 (5 bases). V lost 1 base, J lost 5 bases, and 9 bases lay in between. CDR3 length: 14 amino acids. Per germline, CDR1 LNHDA and CDR2 SQIVND (reference sequence). CDR3 sequence reads: CASSIGQGDQPQHF. The CDR3 DNA reads TGTGCCAGTAGTATAGGGCAGGGCGATCAGCCCCAGCATTTT.

V usage is TRBV18 and J usage is TRBJ2-2, with a weak D call TRBD2 (7 bases). Germline CDR1 is KGHSH and CDR2 is LQKENI. The V and J ends lost 2 bases and 3 bases respectively, with 10 bases between them. CDR3 length equals 15 residues. Here the CDR3 DNA reads TGTGCCAGCTCACCATCGGGGGGCTACACCGGGGAGCTGTTTTTT. Translating it yields CASSPSGGYTGELFF.

The V call is TRBV30, the J call TRBJ2-1; 8 nucleotides line up with TRBD2. The CDR3 is made up of 13 amino acids. Germline CDR1 GTSNPN, CDR2 SVGIG (reference sequence). Trimming took 2 bases from V and 5 from J; bases not matched to a gene: 2. This CDR3 is CAWSIAGHNEQFF. CDR3 DNA sequence: TGTGCCTGGAGTATAGCGGGACACAATGAGCAGTTCTTC.

The V and J genes are TRBV10-2 and TRBJ2-7; TRBD2 aligns across 10 bases. The CDR3 has 16 amino acids. V trimming: 6 bases; J trimming: 2 bases; junction bases outside the gene matches: 10. In germline, CDR1 is WSHSY, CDR2 SAAADI. The CDR3 protein is CASRDPPGTSAYEQYF. The CDR3 DNA is TGCGCCAGCAGGGACCCCCCGGGGACTAGCGCCTACGAGCAGTACTTC.

The rearrangement links TRBV7-9 to TRBJ2-1, with D uncertain. This CDR3 is built from 15 residues. Germline CDR1 SEHNR, CDR2 FQNEAQ (reference sequence). V was trimmed by 3 bases and J by 5 bases, leaving 14 bases between them. CDR3 residues: CASSFVPGGDNEQFF. Here the CDR3 DNA reads TGTGCCAGCAGCTTCGTGCCGGGCGGCGACAATGAGCAGTTCTTC.

The chain recombines TRBV30 with TRBJ2-5; 7 positions agree with TRBD2. V was pared by 8 bases and J by 6 bases, with 9 bases of the junction left unmatched. CDR3 length: 12 amino acids. From germline, CDR1 is GTSNPN and CDR2 SVGIG (reference sequence). CDR3 DNA sequence: TGTGCCGGGGGATTAGCGGGCAAGACCCAGTACTTC. It specifies CAGGLAGKTQYF.

The chain employs TRBV7-9 and TRBJ2-7; 9 positions agree with TRBD2. Germline V gene data show CDR1 as SEHNR and CDR2 as FQNEAQ (reference sequence). Trimming took 5 bases from V and 8 from J; bases not matched to a gene: 16. The CDR3 totals 16 residues. For the CDR3, the DNA is TGTGCCAGCAGCACAGGGGCTAGCGGGGTTCCAAGGCAGCAGTACTTC. It codes for CASSTGASGVPRQQYF.

This clone came up once. V is TRBV15 and J is TRBJ1-5; the D gene is possibly TRBD1 (5 bases). Germline V gives CDR1 LNHNV, CDR2 YYDKDF (reference sequence). V lost 6 bases to trimming and J lost 4 bases, with 19 bases between them. This CDR3 has 16 residues. The CDR3 protein is CATSRSGGLENQPQHF. For the CDR3, the DNA is TGTGCCACCAGTAGATCCGGGGGGTTGGAGAATCAGCCCCAGCATTTT. Based on the CDR3 plus reference TRBV15 and TRBJ1-5, the full variable domain is DAMVIQNPRYQVTQFGKPVTLSCSQTLNHNVMYWYQQKSSQAPKLLFHYYDKDFNNEADTPDNFQSRRPNTSFCFLDIRSPGLGDTAMYLCATSRSGGLENQPQHFGDGTRLSIL.

This sequence joins TRBV12-2 and TRBJ2-7; the table's TRBD2 call for D was not verified on the DNA. TRBV12-2 is a pseudogene. This CDR3 has 16 amino acids. CDR3 in amino acids: CASRLIWGGRSYEQYF. The CDR3 nucleotides read TGTGCAAGTCGCTTAATTTGGGGCGGGAGGAGCTACGAGCAGTACTTC.